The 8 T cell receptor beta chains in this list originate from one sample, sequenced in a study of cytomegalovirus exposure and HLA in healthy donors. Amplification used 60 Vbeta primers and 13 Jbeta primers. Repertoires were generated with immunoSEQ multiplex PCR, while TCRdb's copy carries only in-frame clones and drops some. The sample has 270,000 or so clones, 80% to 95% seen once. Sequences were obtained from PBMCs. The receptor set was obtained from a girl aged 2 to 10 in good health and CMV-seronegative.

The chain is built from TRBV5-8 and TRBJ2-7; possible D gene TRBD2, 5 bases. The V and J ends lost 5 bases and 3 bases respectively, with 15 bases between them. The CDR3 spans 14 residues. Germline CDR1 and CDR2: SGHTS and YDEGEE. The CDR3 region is CASRLRLRGYEQYF. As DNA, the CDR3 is TGTGCCAGCAGACTACGCCTACGGGGCTACGAGCAGTACTTC.

The CDR3: CAWSVGLAGADTQYF. For the CDR3, the DNA is TGTGCCTGGAGTGTAGGTTTAGCGGGAGCAGATACGCAGTATTTT. The chain joins TRBV30 to TRBJ2-3; 9 nucleotides agree with TRBD2. Losses at the gene ends were 0 bases for V and 4 bases for J; bases not matched to a gene: 5. The CDR3 has 15 residues. Germline values: CDR1 GTSNPN, CDR2 SVGIG (reference sequence).

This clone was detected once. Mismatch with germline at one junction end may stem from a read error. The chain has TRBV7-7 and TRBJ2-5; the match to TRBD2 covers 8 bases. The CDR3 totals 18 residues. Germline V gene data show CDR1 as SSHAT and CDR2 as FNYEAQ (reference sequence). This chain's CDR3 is CASSLDLWTGGDSETQYF. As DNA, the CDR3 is TGTGCTAGCAGCTTGGATTTATGGACGGGGGGGGACTCAGAGACCCAGTACTTC.

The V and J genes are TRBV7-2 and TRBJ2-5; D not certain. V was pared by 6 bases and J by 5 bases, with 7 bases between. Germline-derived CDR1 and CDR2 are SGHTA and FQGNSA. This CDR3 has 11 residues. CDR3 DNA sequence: TGTGCCAGCAGTGACTGGGAGACCCAGTACTTC. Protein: CASSDWETQYF.

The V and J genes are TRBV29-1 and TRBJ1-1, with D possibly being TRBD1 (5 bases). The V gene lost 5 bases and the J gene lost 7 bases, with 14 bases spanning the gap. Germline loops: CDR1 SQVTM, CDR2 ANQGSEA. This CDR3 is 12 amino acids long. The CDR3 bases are TGCAGCGTTCCCGAGGTTAGGGGTGAAGCTTTCTTT. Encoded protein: CSVPEVRGEAFF.

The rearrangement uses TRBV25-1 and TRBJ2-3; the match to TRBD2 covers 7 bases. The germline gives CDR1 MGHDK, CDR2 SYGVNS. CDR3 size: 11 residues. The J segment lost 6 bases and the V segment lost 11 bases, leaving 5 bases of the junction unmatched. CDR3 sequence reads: CAGAGADTQYF. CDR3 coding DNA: TGTGCCGGGGCGGGAGCCGATACGCAGTATTTT.

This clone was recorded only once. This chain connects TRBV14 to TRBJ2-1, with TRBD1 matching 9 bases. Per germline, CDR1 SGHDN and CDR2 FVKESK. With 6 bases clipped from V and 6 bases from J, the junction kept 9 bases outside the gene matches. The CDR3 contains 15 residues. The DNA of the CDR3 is TGTGCCAGCAGTCTGGGACAGGGCATAGGCAATGAGCAGTTCTTC. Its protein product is CASSLGQGIGNEQFF.

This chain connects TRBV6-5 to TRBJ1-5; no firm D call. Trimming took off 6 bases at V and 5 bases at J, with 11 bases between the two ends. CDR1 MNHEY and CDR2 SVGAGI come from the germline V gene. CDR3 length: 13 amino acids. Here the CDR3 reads CASRGRRDQPQHF. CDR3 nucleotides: TGTGCCAGCAGGGGCCGGCGAGATCAGCCCCAGCATTTT.